Following are 8 T cell receptor beta chains from one sample sequenced in a study of blood T cell repertoires in COVID-19. Repertoires were generated with immunoSEQ multiplex PCR, while TCRdb's copy carries only in-frame clones and drops some. The data show 150,000 to 200,000 clones, around 80% seen once. Sequencing was carried out using PBMCs or T cells enriched from blood (not recorded which). The receptor set was obtained from a man aged 65 to 85 who had been exposed to COVID-19.

This chain links TRBV24-1 with TRBJ2-1, with 11 bases that match TRBD1. Germline-derived CDR1 and CDR2 are KGHDR and SFDVKD. This CDR3 is built from 14 residues. V was pared by 7 bases and J by 4 bases, with 2 bases of the junction left unmatched. The CDR3 here is CATRGQGGYNEQFF. As DNA, the CDR3 is TGTGCCACCAGGGGACAGGGGGGTTACAATGAGCAGTTCTTC.

The chain is built from TRBV12-3 or TRBV12-4 and TRBJ1-2, with D perhaps matching TRBD1 (6 bases). The length of the CDR3 is 13 residues. Deletions cut 7 bases from V and 4 bases from J, with 13 bases between. CDR3 in DNA: TGTGCCAGCACCGTGGACAGAGCCTATGGCTACACCTTC. Translated: CASTVDRAYGYTF.

The genes are TRBV2 and TRBJ2-7; 7 bases align to TRBD1. V gave up 5 bases and J gave up 4 bases; unmatched junction bases: 11. In germline, CDR1 is SNHLY, CDR2 FYNNEI. This CDR3 region has 15 residues. In nucleotides, the CDR3 is TGTGCCAGCAGTCGTAACTCCGGGACAGCGTACGAGCAGTACTTC. Its protein product is CASSRNSGTAYEQYF.

The chain carries TRBV5-5 and TRBJ2-3; 13 nucleotides match TRBD2. This CDR3 contains 15 residues. Trimming cost V 4 bases and J 8 bases; bases outside gene matches: 7. CDR1 SGHKS and CDR2 YYEKEE come from the germline V gene (reference sequence). CDR3 loop: CASSPGLAGASTQYF. DNA of the CDR3: TGTGCCAGCAGCCCCGGACTAGCGGGGGCCTCTACGCAGTATTTT.

The rearrangement uses TRBV27 and TRBJ1-2, with TRBD1 identical over 7 bases. The CDR3 contains 17 residues. Germline V lookup: CDR1 MNHEY, CDR2 SMNVEV (reference sequence). The V gene end was trimmed by 6 bases and the J gene end by 4 bases; junction bases not matched to a gene: 17. In nucleotides, the CDR3 is TGTGCCAGCAGCAAATGGGTCTCGGGACAGCTCAGCTATGGCTACACCTTC. Its translation is CASSKWVSGQLSYGYTF.

V and J are TRBV3-1 (or the pseudogene TRBV3-2) and TRBJ1-1; 8 bases align to TRBD1. Per germline, CDR1 LGHDT and CDR2 YNNKEL (reference sequence). This CDR3 comprises 15 residues. J gave up 1 base and V 3 bases, and 4 bases lay outside the gene matches. The CDR3 loop is CASSHSTGANTEAFF. The CDR3 nucleotides are TGTGCCAGCAGCCACTCGACAGGGGCGAACACTGAAGCTTTCTTT.

The chain couples TRBV6-1 to TRBJ2-1; the match to TRBD2 covers 7 bases. The germline gives CDR1 MNHNS, CDR2 SASEGT. The ends lost 7 bases at V and 0 bases at J; junction bases unmatched: 3. This CDR3 contains 14 residues. Here the CDR3 DNA reads TGTGCCAGCACGACGGGGGGCTCCTACAATGAGCAGTTCTTC. Its protein is CASTTGGSYNEQFF.

V usage is TRBV19 and J usage is TRBJ2-5; 13 bases fit TRBD2. Germline assignment: CDR1 LNHDA and CDR2 SQIVND (reference sequence). Trimming removed 6 bases from V and 5 bases from J; junction bases left unmatched: 6. CDR3 length: 15 amino acids. The DNA of the CDR3 is TGTGCCAGTAGGAGTGGACTAGCGGGAGATGAGACCCAGTACTTC. Translation gives CASRSGLAGDETQYF.